Detailed here is one T cell receptor (beta chain). No antigen is known for it. This record comes from a study of T cells in localized non-small cell lung cancer. Study results and caveats: Peak T cell clonality was found in uninvolved adjacent lung, exceeding tumor. Adjacent lung had a median about 60 of the 100 largest tumor clones. Only one tumor region went through sequencing, so heterogeneity may still be there.

TCRdb keeps only in-frame clones here, not all; method: immunoSEQ multiplex PCR. This table has about 40,000 clones, approximately 86% appearing once. The ends lost 5 bases at V and 6 bases at J; junction bases unmatched: 8. The germline CDR1 and CDR2 sequences are LGHNT and FRNRAP. This CDR3 region has 14 residues. This receptor was obtained from a man between 18 and 49 years old with stage I lung adenocarcinoma. The material was peripheral blood, obtained before any cancer treatment. The chain couples TRBV12-5 to TRBJ1-1; 8 nucleotides align to TRBD1. CDR3 amino acids: CASGLGQGGPEAFF. CDR3 bases: TGTGCTAGTGGTCTCGGACAGGGTGGGCCTGAAGCTTTCTTT.